Described below is a single TCR beta chain sequence and its context. The antigen remains undetermined. CDR1 is SGHTA and CDR2 is FQGTGA in the germline V gene. CDR3 length: 14 residues. V was shortened by 2 bases and J by 5 bases, with 10 bases between the two germline ends. Data came from immunoSEQ multiplex PCR; TCRdb stores just in-frame clones and leaves some out. The table includes 100,000 to 150,000 clones, approximately 90% detected once. The data were taken from a study of T cell responses to AZD1222 COVID-19 vaccine. Overall study results and limits: Donors in the cohort were predominantly white British and more often female, and clonal diversity was possibly underestimated. A reported finding is that nearly half of spike-specific TCRs target unmutated variant regions.

J is TRBJ2-1 and V is TRBV7-3; D unresolved. The source material was peripheral blood, sampled 28 days after the second AZD1222 dose. The sequence came from an adult who received the AZD1222 COVID-19 vaccine. For the CDR3, the DNA is TGTGCCAGCAGCTTACGGGCAGGTCACAATGAGCAGTTCTTC. Translated: CASSLRAGHNEQFF.